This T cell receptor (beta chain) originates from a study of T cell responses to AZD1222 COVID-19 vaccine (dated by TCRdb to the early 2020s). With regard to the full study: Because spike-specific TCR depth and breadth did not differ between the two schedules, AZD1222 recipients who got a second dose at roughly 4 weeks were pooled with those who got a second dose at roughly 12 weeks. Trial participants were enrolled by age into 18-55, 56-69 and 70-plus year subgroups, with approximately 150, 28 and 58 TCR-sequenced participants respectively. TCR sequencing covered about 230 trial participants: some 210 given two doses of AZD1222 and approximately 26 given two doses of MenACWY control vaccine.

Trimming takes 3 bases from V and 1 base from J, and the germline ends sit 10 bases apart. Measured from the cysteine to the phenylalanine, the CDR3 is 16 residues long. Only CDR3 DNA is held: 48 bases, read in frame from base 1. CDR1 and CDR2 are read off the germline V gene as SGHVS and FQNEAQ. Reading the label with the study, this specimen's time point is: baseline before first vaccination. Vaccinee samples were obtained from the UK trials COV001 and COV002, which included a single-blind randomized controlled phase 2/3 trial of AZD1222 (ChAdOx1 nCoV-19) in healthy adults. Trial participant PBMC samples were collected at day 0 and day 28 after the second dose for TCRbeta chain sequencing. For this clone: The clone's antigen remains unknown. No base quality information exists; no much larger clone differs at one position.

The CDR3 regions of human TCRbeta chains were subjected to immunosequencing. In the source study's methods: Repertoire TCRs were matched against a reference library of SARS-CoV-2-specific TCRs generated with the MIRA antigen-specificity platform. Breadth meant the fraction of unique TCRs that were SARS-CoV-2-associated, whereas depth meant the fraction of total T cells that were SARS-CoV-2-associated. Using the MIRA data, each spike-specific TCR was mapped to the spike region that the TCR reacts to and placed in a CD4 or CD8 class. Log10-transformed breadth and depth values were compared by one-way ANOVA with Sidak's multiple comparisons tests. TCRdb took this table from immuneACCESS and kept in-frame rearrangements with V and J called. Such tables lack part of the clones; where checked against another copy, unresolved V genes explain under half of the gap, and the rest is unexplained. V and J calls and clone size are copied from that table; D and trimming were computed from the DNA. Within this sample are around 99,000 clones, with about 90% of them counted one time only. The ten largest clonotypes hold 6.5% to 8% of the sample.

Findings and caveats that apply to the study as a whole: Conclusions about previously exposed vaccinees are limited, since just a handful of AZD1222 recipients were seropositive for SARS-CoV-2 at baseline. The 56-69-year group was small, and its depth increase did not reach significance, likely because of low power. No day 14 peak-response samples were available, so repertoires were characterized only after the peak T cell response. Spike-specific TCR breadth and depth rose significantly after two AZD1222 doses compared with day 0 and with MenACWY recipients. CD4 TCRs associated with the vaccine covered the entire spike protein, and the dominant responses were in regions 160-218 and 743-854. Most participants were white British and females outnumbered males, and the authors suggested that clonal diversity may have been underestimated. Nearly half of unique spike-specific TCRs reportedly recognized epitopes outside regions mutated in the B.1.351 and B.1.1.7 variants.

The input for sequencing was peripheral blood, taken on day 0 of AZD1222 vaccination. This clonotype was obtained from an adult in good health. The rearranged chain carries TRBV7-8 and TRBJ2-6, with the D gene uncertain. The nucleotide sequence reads TGTGCCAGCAGCTTCCACCATGAGTCTGGGGCCAACGTCCTGACTTTC. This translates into CASSFHHESGANVLTF.